This T cell receptor (beta chain) was observed in a study of blood T cell repertoires in COVID-19. Study-wide background: Samples taken during acute and convalescent COVID-19 were collected in the United States, Italy and Spain.

Original analysis: For nucleated cells, counts were estimated from reference gene primer amplification. TCRdb keeps only in-frame clones here, not all; method: immunoSEQ multiplex PCR. V, J and clone size are those of that table, while D and trimming were read from the DNA. The repertoire has a few hundred thousand clones, over 75% of them found once; the top ten carry roughly 1%. V was clipped by 4 bases and J by 12 bases, with 13 bases between them. The CDR3 consists of 13 residues. Germline CDR1 reads SGHVS; CDR2 reads FNYEAQ. All enrollees were about 18 to 89 years old and from approximately 24 US areas. All recovered Cohort 3 donors got two negative PCRs, got clearance, or saw symptom resolution.

Specimen: PBMCs or T cells enriched from blood (not recorded which). The receptor was derived from a woman aged 25 to 39 who had recovered from COVID-19. The genes are TRBV7-6 and TRBJ1-6; D perhaps matches TRBD1 (6 bases). Here the CDR3 reads CASSSSQGRPLHF. The CDR3 DNA reads as TGTGCCAGCAGCTCGTCACAGGGACGACCCCTCCACTTT.